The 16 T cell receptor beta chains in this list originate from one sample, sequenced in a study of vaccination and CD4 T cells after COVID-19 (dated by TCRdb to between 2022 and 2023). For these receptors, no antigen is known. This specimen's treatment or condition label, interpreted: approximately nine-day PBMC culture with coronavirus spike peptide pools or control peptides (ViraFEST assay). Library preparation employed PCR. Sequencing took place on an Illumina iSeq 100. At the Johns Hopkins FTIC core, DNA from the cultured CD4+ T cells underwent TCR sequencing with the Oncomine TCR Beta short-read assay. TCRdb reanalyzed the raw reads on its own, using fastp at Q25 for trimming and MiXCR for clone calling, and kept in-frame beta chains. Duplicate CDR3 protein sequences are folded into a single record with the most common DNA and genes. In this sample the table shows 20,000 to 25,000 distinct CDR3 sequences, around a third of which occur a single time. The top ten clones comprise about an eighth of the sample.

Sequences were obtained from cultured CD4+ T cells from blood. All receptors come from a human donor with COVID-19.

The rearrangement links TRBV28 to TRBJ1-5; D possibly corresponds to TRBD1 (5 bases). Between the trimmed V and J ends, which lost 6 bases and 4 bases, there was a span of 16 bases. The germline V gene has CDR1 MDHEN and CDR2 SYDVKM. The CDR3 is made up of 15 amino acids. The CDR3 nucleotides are TGTGCCAGCAGCCGAGGGGCAGCCAATAATCAGCCCCAGCATTTT. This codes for CASSRGAANNQPQHF.

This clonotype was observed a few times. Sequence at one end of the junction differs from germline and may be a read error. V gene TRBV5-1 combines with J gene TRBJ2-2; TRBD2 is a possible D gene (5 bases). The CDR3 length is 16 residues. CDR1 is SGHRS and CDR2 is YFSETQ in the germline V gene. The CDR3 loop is CASRLVERRTTGELFF. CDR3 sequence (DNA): TGCGCCAGCAGGTTGGTGGAGCGGAGGACCACCGGGGAGCTGTTTTTT.

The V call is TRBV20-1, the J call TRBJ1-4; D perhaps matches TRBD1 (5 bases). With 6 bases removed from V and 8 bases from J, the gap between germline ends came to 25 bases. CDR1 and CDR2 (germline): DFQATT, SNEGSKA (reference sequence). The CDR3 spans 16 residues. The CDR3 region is CSAERGLLGRREKLFF. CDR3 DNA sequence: TGCAGTGCCGAACGGGGGTTGTTAGGCCGGAGGGAAAAACTGTTTTTT.

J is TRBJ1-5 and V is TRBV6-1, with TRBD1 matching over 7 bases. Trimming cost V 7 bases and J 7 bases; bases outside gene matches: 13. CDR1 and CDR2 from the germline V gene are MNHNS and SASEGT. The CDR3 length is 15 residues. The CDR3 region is CASNGQGAGGQPQHF. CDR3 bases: TGTGCCAGCAACGGACAAGGGGCAGGGGGGCAGCCCCAGCATTTT.

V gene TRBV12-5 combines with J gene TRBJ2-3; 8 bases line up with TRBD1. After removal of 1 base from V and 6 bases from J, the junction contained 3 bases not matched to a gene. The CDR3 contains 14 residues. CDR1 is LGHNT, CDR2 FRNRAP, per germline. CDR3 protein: CASGLDRGRDTQYF. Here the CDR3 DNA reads TGTGCTAGTGGTTTGGACAGGGGGAGGGATACGCAGTATTTT.

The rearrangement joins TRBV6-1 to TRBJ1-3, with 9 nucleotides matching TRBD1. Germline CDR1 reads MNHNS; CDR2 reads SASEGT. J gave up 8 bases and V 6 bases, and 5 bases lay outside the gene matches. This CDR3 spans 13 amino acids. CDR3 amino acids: CASSKDRGYTIYF. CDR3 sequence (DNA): TGTGCCAGCAGCAAGGACAGGGGATACACCATATATTTT.

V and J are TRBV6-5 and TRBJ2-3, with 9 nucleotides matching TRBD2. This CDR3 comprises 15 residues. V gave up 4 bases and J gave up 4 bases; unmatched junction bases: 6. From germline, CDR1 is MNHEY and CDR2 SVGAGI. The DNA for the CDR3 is TGTGCCAGCAGTTCTTCTAGCGGGGTCCCAGATACGCAGTATTTT. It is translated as CASSSSSGVPDTQYF.

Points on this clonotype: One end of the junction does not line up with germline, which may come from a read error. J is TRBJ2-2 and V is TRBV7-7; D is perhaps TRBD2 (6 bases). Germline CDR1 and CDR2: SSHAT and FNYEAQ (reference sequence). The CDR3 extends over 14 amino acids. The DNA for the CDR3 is TGTGCTAGCAGCTTAGTTAGCGGAACCGGGGAGCTGTTTTTT. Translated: CASSLVSGTGELFF.

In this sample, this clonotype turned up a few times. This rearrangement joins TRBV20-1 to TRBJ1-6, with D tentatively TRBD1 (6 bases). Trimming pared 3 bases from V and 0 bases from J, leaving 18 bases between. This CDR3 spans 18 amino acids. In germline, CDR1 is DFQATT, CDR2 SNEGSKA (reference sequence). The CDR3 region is CSASPDSKGSSYNSPLHF. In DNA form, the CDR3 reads TGCAGTGCTAGCCCGGACAGTAAAGGATCCTCCTATAATTCACCCCTCCACTTT.

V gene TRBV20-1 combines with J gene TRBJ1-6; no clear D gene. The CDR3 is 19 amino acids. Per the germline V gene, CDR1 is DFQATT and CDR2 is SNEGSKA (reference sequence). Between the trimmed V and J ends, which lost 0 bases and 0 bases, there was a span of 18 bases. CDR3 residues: CSAREELRLTNSYNSPLHF. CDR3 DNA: TGCAGTGCTAGAGAAGAGCTAAGACTCACGAACTCCTATAATTCACCCCTCCACTTT.

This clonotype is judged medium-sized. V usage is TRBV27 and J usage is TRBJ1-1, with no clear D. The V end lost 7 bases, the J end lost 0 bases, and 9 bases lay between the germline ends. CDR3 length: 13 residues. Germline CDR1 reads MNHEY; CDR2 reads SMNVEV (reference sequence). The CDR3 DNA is TGTGCCAGCACTTGGAACATGAACACTGAAGCTTTCTTT. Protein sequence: CASTWNMNTEAFF.

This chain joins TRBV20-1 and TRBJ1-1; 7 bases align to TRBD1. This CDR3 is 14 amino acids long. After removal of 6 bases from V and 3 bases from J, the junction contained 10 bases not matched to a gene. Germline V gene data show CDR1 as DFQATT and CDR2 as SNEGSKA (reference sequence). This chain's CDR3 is CSAPTTGRDTEAFF. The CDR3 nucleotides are TGCAGTGCGCCCACGACAGGGAGGGACACTGAAGCTTTCTTT.

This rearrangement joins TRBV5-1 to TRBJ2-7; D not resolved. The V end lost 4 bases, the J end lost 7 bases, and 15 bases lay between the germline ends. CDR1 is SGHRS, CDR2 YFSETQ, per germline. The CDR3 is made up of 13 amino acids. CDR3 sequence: CASSRTDPSEQYF. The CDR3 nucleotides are TGCGCCAGCAGCCGAACTGACCCTTCGGAGCAGTACTTC.

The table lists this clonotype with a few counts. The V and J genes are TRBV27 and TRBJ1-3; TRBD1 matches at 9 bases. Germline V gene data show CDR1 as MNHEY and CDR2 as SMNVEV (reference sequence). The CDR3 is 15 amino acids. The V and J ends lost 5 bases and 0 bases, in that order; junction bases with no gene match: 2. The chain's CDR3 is CASSRQGVSGNTIYF. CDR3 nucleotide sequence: TGTGCCAGCAGTAGACAGGGGGTCTCTGGAAACACCATATATTTT.

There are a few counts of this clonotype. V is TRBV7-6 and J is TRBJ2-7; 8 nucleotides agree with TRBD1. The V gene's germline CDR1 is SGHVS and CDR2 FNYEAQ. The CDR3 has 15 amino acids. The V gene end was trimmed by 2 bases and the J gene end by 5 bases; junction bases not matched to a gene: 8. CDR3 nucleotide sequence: TGTGCCAGCAGCTTAATTCAGGGGGCAGGGGACGAGCAGTACTTC. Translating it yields CASSLIQGAGDEQYF.

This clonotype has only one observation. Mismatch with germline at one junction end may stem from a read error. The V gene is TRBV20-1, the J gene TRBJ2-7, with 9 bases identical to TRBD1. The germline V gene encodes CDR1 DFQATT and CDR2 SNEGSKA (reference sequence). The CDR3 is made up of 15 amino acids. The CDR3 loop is CSARDLGTGKYGQYF. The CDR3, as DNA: TGCAGTGCTAGAGATCTGGGGACAGGGAAGTACGGGCAGTACTTC.